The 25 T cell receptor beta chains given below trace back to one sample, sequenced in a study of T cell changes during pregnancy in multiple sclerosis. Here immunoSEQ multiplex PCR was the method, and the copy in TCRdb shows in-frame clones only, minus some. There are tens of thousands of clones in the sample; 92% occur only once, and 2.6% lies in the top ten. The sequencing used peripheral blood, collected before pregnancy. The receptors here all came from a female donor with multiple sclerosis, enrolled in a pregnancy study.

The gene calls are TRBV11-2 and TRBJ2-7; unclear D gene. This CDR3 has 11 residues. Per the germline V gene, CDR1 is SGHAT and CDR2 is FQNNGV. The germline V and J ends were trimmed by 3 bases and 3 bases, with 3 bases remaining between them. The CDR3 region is CASSFLYEQYF. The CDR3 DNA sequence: TGTGCCAGCAGCTTCCTCTACGAGCAGTACTTC.

In DNA form, the CDR3 reads TGTGCCATCAGCCGGTTTGAGCGGGACGGCACAGATACGCAGTATTTT. Residues: CAISRFERDGTDTQYF. This chain links TRBV10-3 with TRBJ2-3, with TRBD2 matching over 7 bases. Germline V gene sequence: CDR1 ENHRY, CDR2 SYGVKD. The CDR3 runs 16 residues. Germline trimming cut 6 bases from V and 1 base from J; bases unmatched to any gene: 10.

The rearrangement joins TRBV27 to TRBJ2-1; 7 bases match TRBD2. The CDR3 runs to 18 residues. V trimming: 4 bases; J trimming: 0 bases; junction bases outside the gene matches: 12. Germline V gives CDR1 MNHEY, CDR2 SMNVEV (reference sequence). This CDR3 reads CASSSSKLLAVSYNEQFF. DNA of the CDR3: TGTGCCAGCAGTTCCTCAAAACTCCTAGCGGTCTCCTACAATGAGCAGTTCTTC.

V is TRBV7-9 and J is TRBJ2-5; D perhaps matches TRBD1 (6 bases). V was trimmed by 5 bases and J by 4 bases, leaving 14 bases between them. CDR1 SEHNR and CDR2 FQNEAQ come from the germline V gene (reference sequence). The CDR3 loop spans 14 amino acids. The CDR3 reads CASSETDRTETQYF. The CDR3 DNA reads TGTGCCAGCAGCGAAACGGACAGAACAGAGACCCAGTACTTC.

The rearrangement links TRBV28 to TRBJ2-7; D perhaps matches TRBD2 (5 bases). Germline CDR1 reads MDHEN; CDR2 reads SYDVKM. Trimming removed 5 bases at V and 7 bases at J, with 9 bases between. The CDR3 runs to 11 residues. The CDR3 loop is CASSPSGEQYF. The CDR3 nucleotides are TGTGCCAGCAGTCCCTCGGGGGAGCAGTACTTC.

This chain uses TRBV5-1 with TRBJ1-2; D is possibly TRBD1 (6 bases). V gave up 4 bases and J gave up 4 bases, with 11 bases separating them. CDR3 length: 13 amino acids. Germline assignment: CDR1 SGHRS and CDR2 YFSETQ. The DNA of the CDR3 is TGCGCCAGCAGCCCTGGGACAAGCTATGGCTACACCTTC. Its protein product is CASSPGTSYGYTF.

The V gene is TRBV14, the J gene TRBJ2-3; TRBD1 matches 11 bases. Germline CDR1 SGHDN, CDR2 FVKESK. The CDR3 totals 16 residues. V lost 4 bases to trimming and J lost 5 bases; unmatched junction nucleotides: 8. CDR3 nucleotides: TGTGCCAGCAGCCCCTCCGGGACAGGGGGTGGAGATACGCAGTATTTT. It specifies CASSPSGTGGGDTQYF.

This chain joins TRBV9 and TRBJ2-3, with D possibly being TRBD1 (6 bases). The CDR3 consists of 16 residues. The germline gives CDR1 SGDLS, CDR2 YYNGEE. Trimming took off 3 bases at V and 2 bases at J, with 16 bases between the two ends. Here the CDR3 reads CASSALDRTSTDTQYF. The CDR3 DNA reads TGTGCCAGCAGCGCACTCGACAGGACATCCACAGATACGCAGTATTTT.

CDR3 sequence: CASSLAGGATGELFF. CDR3 nucleotide sequence: TGTGCCAGCAGCCTAGCGGGAGGGGCTACCGGGGAGCTGTTTTTT. The chain has TRBV5-5 and TRBJ2-2, with 12 bases lining up with TRBD2. CDR1 is SGHKS and CDR2 is YYEKEE in the germline V gene (reference sequence). This CDR3 has 15 amino acids. Trimming cost V 4 bases and J 5 bases; bases outside gene matches: 3.

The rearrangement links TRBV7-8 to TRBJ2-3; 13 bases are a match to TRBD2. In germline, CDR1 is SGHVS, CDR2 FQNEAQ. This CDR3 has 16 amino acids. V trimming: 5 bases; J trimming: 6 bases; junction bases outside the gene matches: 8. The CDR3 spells CASSPWTSGREDTQYF. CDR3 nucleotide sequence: TGTGCCAGCAGCCCGTGGACTAGCGGGAGAGAGGATACGCAGTATTTT.

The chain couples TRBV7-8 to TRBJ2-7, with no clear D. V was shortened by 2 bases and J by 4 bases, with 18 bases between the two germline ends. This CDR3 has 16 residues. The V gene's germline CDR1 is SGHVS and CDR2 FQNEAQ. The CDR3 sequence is CASSLTSLARSYEQYF. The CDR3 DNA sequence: TGTGCCAGCAGCTTAACCAGCTTGGCTAGAAGTTACGAGCAGTACTTC.

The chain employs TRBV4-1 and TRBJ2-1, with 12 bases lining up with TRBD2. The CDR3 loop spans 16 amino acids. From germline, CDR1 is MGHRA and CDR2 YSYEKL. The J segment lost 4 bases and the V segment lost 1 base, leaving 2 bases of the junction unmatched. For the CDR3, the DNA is TGCGCCAGCAGCCAAGGTGGACTAGCGGGGTACAATGAGCAGTTCTTC. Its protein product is CASSQGGLAGYNEQFF.

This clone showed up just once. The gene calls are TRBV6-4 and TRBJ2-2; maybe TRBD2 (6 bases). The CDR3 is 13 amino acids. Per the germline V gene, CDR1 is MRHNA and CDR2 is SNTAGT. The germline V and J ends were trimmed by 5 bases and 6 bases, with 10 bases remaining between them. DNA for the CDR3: TGTGCCAGCAGTCTAGGAGGGGCCGGGGAGCTGTTTTTT. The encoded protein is CASSLGGAGELFF.

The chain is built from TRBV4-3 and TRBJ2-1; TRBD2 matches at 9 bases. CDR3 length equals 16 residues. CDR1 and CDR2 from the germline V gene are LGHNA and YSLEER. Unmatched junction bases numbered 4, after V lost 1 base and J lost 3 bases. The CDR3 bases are TGCGCCAGCAGCCAAGCGACTAGCGGTGACTACAATGAGCAGTTCTTC. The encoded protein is CASSQATSGDYNEQFF.

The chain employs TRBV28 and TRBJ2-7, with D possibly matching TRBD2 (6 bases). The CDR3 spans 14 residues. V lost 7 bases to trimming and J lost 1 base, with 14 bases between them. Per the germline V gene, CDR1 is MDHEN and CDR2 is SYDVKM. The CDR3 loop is CASIEAGWSYEQYF. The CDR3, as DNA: TGTGCCAGCATAGAAGCGGGTTGGTCCTACGAGCAGTACTTC.

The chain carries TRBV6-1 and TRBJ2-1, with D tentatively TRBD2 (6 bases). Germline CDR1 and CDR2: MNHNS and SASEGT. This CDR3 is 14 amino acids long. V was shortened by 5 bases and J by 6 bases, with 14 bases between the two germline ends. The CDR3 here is CASSPGTETNEQFF. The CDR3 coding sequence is TGTGCCAGCAGTCCCGGGACTGAGACCAATGAGCAGTTCTTC.

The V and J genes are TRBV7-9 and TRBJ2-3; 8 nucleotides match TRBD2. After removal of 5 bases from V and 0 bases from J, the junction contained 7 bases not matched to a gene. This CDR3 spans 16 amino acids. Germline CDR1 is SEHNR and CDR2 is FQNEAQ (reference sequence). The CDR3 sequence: CASSRRGGLSTDTQYF. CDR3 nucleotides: TGTGCCAGCAGCCGCCGGGGGGGGCTAAGCACAGATACGCAGTATTTT.

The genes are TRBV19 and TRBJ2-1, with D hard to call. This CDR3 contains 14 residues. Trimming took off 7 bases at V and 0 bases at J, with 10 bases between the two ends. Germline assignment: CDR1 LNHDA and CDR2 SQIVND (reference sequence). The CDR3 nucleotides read TGTGCCAGTATCGAGCGCGGCTCCTACAATGAGCAGTTCTTC. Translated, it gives CASIERGSYNEQFF. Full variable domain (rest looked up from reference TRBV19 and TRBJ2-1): DGGITQSPKYLFRKEGQNVTLSCEQNLNHDAMYWYRQDPGQGLRLIYYSQIVNDFQKGDIAEGYSVSREKKESFPLTVTSAQKNPTAFYLCASIERGSYNEQFFGPGTRLTVL.

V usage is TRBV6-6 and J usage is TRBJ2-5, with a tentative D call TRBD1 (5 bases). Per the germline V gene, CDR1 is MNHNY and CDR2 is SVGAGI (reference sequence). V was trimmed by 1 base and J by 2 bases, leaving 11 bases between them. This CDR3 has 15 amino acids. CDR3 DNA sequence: TGTGCCAGCAGTTACTATGGGGCCCCACAAGAGACCCAGTACTTC. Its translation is CASSYYGAPQETQYF.

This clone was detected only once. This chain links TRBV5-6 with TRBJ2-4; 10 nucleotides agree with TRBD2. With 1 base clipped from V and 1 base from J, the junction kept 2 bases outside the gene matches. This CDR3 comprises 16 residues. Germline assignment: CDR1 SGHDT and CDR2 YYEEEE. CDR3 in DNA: TGTGCCAGCAGCTTGCTAGCGGGAGTGGCCAAAAACATTCAGTACTTC. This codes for CASSLLAGVAKNIQYF.

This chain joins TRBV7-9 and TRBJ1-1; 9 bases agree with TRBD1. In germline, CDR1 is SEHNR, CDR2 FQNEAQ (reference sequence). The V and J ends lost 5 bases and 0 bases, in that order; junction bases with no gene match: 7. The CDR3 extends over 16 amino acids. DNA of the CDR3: TGTGCCAGCAGCAGGGGACAGGGTGATGTGAACACTGAAGCTTTCTTT. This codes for CASSRGQGDVNTEAFF.

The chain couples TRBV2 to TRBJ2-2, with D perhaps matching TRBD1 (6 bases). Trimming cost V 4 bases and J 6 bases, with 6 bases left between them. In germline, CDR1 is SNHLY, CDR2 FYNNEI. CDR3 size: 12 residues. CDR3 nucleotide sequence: TGTGCCAGCAGTGCAGGGGCCGGGGAGCTGTTTTTT. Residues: CASSAGAGELFF.

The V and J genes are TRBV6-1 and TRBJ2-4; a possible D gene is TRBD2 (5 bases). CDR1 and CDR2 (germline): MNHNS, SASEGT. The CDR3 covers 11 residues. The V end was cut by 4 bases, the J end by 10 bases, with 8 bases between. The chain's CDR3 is CASSAEGIQYF. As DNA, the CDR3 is TGTGCCAGCAGTGCCGAGGGAATTCAGTACTTC.

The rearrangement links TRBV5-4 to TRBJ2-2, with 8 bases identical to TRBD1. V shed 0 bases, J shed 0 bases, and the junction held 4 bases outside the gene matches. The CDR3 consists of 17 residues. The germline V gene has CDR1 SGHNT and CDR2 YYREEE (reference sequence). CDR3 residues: CASSLGGQAANTGELFF. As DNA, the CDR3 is TGTGCCAGCAGCTTGGGGGGACAGGCAGCGAACACCGGGGAGCTGTTTTTT. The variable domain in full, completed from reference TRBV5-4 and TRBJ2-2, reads ETGVTQSPTHLIKTRGQQVTLRCSSQSGHNTVSWYQQALGQGPQFIFQYYREEENGRGNFPPRFSGLQFPNYSSELNVNALELDDSALYLCASSLGGQAANTGELFFGEGSRLTVL.

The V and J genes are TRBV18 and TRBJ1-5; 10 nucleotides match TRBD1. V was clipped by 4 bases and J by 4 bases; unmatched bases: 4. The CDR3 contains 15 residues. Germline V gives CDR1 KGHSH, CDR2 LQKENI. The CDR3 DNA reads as TGTGCCAGCTCACAGGGGACAGGGGAGAATCAGCCCCAGCATTTT. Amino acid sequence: CASSQGTGENQPQHF.